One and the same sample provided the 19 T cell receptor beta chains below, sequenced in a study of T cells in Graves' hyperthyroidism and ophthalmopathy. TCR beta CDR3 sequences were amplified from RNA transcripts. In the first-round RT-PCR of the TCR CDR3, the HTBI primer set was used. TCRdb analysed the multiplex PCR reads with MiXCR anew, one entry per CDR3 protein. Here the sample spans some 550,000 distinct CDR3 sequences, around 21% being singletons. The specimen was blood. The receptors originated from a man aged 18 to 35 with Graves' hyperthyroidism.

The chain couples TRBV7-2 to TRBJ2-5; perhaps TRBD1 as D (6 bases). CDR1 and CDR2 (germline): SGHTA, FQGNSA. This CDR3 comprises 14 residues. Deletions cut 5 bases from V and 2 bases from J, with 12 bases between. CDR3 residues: CASSTRTEQETQYF. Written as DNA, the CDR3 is TGTGCCAGCAGCACACGGACAGAGCAAGAGACCCAGTACTTC. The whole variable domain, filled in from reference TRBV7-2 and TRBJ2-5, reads GAGVSQSPSNKVTEKGKDVELRCDPISGHTALYWYRQSLGQGLEFLIYFQGNSAPDKSGLPSDRFSAERTGGSVSTLTIQRTQQEDSAVYLCASSTRTEQETQYFGPGTRLLVL.

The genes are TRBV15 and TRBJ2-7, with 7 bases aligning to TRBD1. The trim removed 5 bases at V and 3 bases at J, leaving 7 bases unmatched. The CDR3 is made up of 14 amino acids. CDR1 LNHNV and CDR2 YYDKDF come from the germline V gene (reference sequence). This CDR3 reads CATSGGQRFYEQYF. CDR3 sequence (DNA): TGTGCCACCAGCGGGGGACAGAGATTCTACGAGCAGTACTTC.

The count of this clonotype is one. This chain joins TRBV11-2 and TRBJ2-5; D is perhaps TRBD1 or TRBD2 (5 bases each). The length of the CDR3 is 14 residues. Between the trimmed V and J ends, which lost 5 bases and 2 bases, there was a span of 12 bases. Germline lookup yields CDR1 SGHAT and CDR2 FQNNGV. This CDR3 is CASSRGVAQETQYF. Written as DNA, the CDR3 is TGTGCCAGCAGCCGAGGGGTAGCACAAGAGACCCAGTACTTC.

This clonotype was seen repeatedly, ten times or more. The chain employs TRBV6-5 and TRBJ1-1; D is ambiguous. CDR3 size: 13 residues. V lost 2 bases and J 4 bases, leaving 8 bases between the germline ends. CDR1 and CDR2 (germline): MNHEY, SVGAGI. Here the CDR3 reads CASSYGRATEAFF. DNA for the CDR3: TGTGCCAGCAGTTACGGCCGCGCCACTGAAGCTTTCTTT.

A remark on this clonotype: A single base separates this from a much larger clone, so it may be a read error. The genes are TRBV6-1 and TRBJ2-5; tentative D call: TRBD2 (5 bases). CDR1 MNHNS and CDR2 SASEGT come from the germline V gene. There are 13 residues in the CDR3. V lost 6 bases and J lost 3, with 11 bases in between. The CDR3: CASRHGLEETQYF. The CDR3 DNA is TGTGCCAGCAGGCATGGACTCGAAGAGACCCAGTACTTC.

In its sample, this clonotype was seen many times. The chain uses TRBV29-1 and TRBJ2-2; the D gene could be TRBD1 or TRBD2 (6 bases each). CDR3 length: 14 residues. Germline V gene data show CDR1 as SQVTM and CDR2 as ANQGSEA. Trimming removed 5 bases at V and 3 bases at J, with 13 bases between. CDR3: CSVRRAGDTGELFF. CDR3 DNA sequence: TGCAGCGTTCGGAGGGCAGGGGACACCGGGGAGCTGTTTTTT.

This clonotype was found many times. CDR3 nucleotide sequence: TGTGCCAGCAGTCTCGGACAGGGGAAGACTGAAGCTTTCTTT. Translation gives CASSLGQGKTEAFF. J is TRBJ1-1 and V is TRBV12-3 or TRBV12-4, with 9 bases aligning to TRBD1. V shed 5 bases, J shed 5 bases, and the junction held 6 bases outside the gene matches. The CDR3 spans 14 residues.

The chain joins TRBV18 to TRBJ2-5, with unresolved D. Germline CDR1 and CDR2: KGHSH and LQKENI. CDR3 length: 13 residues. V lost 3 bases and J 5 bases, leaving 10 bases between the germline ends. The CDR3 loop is CASSPLPKETQYF. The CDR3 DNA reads TGTGCCAGCTCACCCCTCCCTAAGGAGACCCAGTACTTC.

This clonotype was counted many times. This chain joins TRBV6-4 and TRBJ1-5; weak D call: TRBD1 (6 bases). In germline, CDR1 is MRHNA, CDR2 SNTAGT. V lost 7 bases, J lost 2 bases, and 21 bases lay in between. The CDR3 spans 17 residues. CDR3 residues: CASTARGGAVGNQPQHF. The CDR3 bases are TGTGCCAGCACCGCCCGGGGGGGGGCCGTGGGCAATCAGCCCCAGCATTTT.

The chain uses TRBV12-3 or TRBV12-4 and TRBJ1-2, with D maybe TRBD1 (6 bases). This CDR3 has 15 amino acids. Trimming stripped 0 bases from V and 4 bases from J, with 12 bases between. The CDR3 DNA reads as TGTGCCAGCAGTTTAGCGCTGGGGGGCGGCTATGGCTACACCTTC. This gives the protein CASSLALGGGYGYTF.

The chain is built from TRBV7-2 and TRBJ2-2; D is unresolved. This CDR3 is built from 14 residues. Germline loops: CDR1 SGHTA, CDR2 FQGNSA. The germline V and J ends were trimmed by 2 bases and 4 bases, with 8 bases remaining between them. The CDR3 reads CASSLPLITGELFF. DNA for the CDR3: TGTGCCAGCAGCTTACCATTGATCACCGGGGAGCTGTTTTTT.

The CDR3 sequence: CASSHDFSSYEQYF. CDR3 in DNA: TGTGCCAGCAGCCATGATTTTAGCTCCTACGAGCAGTACTTC. This sequence joins TRBV28 and TRBJ2-7, with D unclear. Trimming stripped 6 bases from V and 0 bases from J, with 12 bases between. The germline V gene has CDR1 MDHEN and CDR2 SYDVKM. CDR3 length: 14 residues.

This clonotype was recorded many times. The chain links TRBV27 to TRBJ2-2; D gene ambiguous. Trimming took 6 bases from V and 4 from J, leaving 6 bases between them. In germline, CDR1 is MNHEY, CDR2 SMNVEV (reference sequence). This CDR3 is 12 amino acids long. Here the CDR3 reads CASRTATGELFF. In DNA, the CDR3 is TGTGCCAGCAGGACCGCCACCGGGGAGCTGTTTTTT.

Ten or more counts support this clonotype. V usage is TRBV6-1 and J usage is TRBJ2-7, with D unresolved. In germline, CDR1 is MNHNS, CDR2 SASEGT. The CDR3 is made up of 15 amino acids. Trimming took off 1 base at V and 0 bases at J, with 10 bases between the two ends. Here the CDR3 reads CASSEGVLASYEQYF. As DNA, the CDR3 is TGTGCCAGCAGTGAAGGAGTCCTCGCCTCCTACGAGCAGTACTTC.

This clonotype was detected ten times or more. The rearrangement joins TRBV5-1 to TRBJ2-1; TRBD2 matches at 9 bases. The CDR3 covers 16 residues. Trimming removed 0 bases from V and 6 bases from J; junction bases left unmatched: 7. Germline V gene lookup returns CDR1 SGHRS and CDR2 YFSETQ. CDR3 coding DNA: TGCGCCAGCAGCTTGGAACCGGGACTAGCACCCAATGAGCAGTTCTTC. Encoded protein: CASSLEPGLAPNEQFF.

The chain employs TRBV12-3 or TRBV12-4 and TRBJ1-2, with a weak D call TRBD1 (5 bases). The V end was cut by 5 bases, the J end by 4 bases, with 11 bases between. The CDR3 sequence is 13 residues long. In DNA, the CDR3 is TGTGCCAGCAGTGAAATGGGGACCTATGGCTACACCTTC. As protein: CASSEMGTYGYTF.

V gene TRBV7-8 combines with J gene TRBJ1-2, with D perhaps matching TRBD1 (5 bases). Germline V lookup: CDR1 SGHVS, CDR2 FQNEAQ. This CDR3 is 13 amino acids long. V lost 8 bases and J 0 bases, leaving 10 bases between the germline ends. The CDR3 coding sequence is TGTGCCAGCGCGTGGGGGACTAACTATGGCTACACCTTC. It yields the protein CASAWGTNYGYTF.

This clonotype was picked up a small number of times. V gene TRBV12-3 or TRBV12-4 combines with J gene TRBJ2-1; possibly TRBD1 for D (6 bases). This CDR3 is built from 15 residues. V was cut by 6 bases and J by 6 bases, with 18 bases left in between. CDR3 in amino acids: CASREDSVFGNEQFF. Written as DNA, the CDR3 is TGTGCCAGCAGAGAGGACAGCGTTTTCGGCAATGAGCAGTTCTTC.

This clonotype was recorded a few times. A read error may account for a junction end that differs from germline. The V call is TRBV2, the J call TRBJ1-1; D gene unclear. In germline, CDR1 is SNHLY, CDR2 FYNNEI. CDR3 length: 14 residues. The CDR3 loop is CASRADEGYTESFF. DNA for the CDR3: TGTGCCAGCAGAGCTGACGAAGGGTACACTGAATCTTTCTTT.